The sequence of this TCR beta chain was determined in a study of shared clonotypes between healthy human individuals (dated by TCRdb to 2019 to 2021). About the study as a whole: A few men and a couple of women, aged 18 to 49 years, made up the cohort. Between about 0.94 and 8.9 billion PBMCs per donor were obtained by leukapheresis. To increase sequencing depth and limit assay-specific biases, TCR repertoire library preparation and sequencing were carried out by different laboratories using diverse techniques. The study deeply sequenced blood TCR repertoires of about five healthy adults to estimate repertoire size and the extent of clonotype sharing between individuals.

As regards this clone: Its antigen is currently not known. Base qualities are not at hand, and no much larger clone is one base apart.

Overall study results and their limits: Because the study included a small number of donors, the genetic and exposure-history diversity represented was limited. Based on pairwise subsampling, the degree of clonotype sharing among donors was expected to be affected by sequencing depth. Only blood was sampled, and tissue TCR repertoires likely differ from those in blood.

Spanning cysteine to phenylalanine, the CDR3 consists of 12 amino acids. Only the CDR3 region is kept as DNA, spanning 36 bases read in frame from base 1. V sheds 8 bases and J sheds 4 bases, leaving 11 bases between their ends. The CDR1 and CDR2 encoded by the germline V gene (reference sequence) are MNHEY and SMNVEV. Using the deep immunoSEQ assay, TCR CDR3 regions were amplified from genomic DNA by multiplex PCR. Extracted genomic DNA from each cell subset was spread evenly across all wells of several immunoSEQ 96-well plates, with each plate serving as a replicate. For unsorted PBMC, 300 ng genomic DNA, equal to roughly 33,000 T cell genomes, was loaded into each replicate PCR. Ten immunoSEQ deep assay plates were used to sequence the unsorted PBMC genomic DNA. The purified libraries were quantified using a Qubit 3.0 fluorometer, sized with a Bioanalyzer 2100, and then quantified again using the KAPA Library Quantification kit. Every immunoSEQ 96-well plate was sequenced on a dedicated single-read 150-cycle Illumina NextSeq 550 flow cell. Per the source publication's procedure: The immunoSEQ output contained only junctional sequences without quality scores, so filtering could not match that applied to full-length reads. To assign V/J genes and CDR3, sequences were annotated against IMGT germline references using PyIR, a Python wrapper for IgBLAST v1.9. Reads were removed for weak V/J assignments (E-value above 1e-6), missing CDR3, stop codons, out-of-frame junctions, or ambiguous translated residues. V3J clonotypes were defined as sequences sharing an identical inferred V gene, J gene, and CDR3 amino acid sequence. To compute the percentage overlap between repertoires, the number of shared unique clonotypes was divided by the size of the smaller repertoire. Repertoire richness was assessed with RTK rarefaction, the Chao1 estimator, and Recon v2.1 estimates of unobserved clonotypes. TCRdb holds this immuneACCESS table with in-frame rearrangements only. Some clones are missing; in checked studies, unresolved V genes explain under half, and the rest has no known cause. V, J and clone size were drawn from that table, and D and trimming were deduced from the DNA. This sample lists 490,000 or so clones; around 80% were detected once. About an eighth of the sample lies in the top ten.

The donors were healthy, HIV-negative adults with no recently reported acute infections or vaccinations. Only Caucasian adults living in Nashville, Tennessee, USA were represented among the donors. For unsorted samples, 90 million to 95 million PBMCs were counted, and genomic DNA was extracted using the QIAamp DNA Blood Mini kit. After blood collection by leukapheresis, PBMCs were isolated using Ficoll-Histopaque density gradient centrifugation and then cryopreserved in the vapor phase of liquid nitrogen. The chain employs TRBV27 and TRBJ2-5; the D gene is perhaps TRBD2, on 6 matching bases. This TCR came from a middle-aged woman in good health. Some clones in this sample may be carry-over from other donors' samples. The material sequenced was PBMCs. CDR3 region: CASGRELETQYF. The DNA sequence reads TGTGCCAGCGGACGGGAGTTAGAGACCCAGTACTTC.